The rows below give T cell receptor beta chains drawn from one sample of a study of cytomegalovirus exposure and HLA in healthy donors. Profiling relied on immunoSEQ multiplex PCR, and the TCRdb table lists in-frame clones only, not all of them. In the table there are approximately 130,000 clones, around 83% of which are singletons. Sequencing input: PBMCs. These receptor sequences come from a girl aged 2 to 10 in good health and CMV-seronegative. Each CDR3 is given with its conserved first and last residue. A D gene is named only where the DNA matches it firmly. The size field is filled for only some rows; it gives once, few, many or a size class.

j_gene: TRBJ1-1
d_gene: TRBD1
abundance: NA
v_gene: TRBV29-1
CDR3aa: CSVDRGLSSVDTEAFF
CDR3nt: TGCAGCGTGGACAGGGGGCTATCTTCTGTGGACACTGAAGCTTTCTTT

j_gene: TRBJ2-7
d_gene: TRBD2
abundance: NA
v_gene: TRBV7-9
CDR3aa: CASSLAAGEVDEQYF
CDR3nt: TGTGCCAGCAGCTTAGCTGCGGGAGAAGTGGACGAGCAGTACTTC

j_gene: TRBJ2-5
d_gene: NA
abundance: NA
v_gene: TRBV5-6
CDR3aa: CASSLGFGGGETQYF
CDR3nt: TGTGCCAGCAGCTTGGGGTTTGGGGGAGGAGAGACCCAGTACTTC

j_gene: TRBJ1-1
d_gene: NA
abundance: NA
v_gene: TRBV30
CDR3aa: CAWSVGMNTEAFF
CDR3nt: TGTGCCTGGAGTGTGGGCATGAACACTGAAGCTTTCTTT

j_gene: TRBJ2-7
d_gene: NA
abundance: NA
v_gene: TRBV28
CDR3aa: CASRPRRSPHEQYF
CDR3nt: TGTGCCAGCAGACCGCGGCGTAGCCCCCACGAGCAGTACTTC

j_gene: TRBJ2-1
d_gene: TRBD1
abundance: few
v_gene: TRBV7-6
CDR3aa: CASSWRQGEGQSEQFF
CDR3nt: TGTGCCAGCAGCTGGAGACAGGGGGAGGGGCAAAGTGAGCAGTTCTTC

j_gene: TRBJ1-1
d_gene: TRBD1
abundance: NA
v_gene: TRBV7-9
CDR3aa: CASSVNRGGAAFF
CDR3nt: TGTGCCAGCAGCGTCAACAGGGGAGGTGCGGCTTTCTTT

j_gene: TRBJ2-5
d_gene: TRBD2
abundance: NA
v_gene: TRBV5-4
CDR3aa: CASTLGLAGANQETQYF
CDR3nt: TGTGCCAGCACCCTGGGACTAGCGGGAGCAAACCAAGAGACCCAGTACTTC

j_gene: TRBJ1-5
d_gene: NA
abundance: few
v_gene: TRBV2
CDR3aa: CASSEVGSSNQPQHF
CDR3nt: TGTGCCAGCAGTGAGGTAGGGAGTAGCAATCAGCCCCAGCATTTT

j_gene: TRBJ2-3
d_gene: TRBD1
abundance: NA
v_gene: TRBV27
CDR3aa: CASSTRQGHVHDTQYF
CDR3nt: TGTGCCAGCAGTACTCGACAGGGCCATGTGCACGATACGCAGTATTTT

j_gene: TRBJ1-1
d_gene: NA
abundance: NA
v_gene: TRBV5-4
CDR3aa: CASSFPGRGTEAFF
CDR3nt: TGTGCCAGCAGCTTTCCGGGGCGGGGGACTGAAGCTTTCTTT

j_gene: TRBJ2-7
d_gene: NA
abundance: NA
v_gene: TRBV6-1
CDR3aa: CASSETGTAYEQYF
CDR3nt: TGTGCCAGCAGTGAAACAGGGACCGCCTACGAGCAGTACTTC

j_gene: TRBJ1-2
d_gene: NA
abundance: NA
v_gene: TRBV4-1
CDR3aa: CASSQAVSNYGYTF
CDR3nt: TGCGCCAGCAGCCAGGCAGTTTCTAACTATGGCTACACCTTC

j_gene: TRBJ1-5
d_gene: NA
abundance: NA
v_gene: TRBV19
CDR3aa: CASSLGSYQPQHF
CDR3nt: TGTGCCAGTAGTTTAGGTAGCTATCAGCCCCAGCATTTT

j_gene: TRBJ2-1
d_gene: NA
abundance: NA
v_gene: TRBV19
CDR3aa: CASSISGPSGEGLNEQFF
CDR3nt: TGTGCCAGTAGTATATCGGGCCCGTCAGGGGAAGGCTTAAATGAGCAGTTCTTC

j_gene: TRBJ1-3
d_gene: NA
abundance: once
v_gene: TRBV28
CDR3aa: CATRRGVNTIYF
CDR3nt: TGTGCCACCCGACGCGGGGTGAACACCATATATTTT

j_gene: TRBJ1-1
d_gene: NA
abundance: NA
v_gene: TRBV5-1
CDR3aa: CASSFITGQGTEAFF
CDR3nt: TGCGCCAGCAGCTTTATTACAGGTCAGGGCACTGAAGCTTTCTTT

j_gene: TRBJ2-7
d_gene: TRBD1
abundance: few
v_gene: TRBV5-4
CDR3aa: CASSLGQGIYEQYF
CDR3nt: TGTGCCAGCAGCTTGGGACAGGGCATTTACGAGCAGTACTTC

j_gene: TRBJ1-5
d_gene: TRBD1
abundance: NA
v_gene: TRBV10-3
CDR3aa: CAISKTGESNQPQHF
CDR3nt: TGTGCCATCAGCAAGACAGGGGAAAGCAATCAGCCCCAGCATTTT

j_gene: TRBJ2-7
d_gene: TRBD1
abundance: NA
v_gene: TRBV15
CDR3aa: CATTRRQGDYEQYF
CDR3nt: TGTGCCACCACTAGACGACAGGGCGACTACGAGCAGTACTTC

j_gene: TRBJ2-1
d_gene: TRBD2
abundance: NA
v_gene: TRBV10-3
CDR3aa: CAISELAGDYNEQFF
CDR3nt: TGTGCCATCAGTGAATTAGCGGGGGACTACAATGAGCAGTTCTTC

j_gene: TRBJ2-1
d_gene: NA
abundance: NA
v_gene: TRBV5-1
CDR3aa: CASSLVRGGYNEQFF
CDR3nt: TGCGCCAGCAGCTTGGTGCGGGGAGGATACAATGAGCAGTTCTTC

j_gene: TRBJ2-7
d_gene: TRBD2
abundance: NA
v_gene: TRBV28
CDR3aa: CASSIGTSSYGQYF
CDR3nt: TGTGCCAGCAGCATCGGGACTAGCTCGTACGGGCAGTACTTC

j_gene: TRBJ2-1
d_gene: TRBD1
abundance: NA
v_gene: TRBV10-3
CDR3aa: CAISESWDSDNNEQFF
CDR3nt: TGTGCCATCAGTGAGTCGTGGGACAGCGACAACAATGAGCAGTTCTTC

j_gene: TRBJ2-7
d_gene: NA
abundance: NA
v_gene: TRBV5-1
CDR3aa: CASSLVAGEQYF
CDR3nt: TGCGCCAGCAGCTTGGTTGCCGGGGAGCAGTACTTC

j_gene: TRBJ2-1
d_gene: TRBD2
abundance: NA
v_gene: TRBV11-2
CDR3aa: CASRTSGMSEQFF
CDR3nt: TGTGCCAGCAGGACTAGCGGGATGAGTGAGCAGTTCTTC

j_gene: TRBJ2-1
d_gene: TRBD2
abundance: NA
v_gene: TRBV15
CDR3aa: CATSRETSGGLRGLFF
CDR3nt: TGTGCCACCAGCAGAGAGACTAGCGGGGGGCTGAGGGGCTTGTTCTTC

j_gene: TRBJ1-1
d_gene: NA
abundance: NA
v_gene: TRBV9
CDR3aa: CASSPGGGSTEAFF
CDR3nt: TGTGCCAGCAGCCCCGGGGGAGGGAGCACTGAAGCTTTCTTT

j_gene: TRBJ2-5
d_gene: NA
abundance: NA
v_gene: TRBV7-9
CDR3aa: CASSFGAAQETQYF
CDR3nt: TGTGCCAGCAGCTTTGGGGCAGCTCAAGAGACCCAGTACTTC

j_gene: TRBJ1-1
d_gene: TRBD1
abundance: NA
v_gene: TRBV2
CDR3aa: CASGGQRMNTEAFF
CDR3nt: TGTGCCAGCGGGGGACAGAGAATGAACACTGAAGCTTTCTTT

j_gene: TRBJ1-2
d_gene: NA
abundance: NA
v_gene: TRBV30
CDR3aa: CAWSVPPLYGYTF
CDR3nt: TGTGCCTGGAGTGTACCTCCCCTATATGGCTACACCTTC

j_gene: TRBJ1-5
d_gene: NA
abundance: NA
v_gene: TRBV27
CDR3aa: CASSPGAGRGYQPQHF
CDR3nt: TGTGCCAGCAGTCCCGGGGCAGGGCGGGGTTATCAGCCCCAGCATTTT

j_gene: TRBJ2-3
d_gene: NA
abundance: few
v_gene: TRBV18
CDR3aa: CASSLSLSADTQYF
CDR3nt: TGTGCCAGCTCACTCTCCCTTTCGGCAGATACGCAGTATTTT